In its sample, the clone carrying this TCR beta chain was seen a few times. Researchers partitioned CD4+ cells into CD45RA+ naive and CD45RA-negative memory subsets. V lost 1 base and J 8 bases, leaving 9 bases between the germline ends. The CDR3 length is 13 residues. Germline CDR1 is LNHDA and CDR2 is SQIVND (reference sequence). The data belong to a study of shared clonotypes between healthy human individuals. Measured with immunoSEQ multiplex PCR; TCRdb has only the in-frame clones, and not every one. In the table there are roughly 2.5 million clones, roughly 92% of which are singletons. The clonotype was recovered from a young man in good health. This chain links TRBV19 with TRBJ1-5; D is uncertain. The sequenced sample was naive CD4+ T cells sorted from blood. As to subset: CD45RA+ positively selected. The CDR3 region is CASSIGHQEPQHF. CDR3 DNA sequence: TGTGCCAGTAGTATAGGACATCAGGAGCCCCAGCATTTT.